One and the same sample provided the 18 T cell receptor beta chains below, sequenced in a study of blood T cells in healthy people across ages. The use of a sample-barcoded 5' primer and a J-beta primer mix characterized a second PCR of roughly 6 to 11 cycles. MiXCR was run by TCRdb on the 5' RACE reads, yielding one entry per CDR3 protein. The repertoire includes a few hundred thousand distinct CDR3 sequences, about 49% of them detected once, and 45% to 60% sits in the top ten. Sequencing was performed on blood. These receptors originate from a man in his sixties in good health.

This clonotype was seen only once. This chain joins TRBV5-6 and TRBJ2-1; D uncertain. Gene TRBJ2-7 matches the end of the DNA better, so the J call may be wrong. Germline CDR1 is SGHDT and CDR2 is YYEEEE. This CDR3 has 16 residues. The CDR3 loop reads CASSLDILQRYNEQYF. CDR3 in DNA: TGTGCCAGCAGCTTGGATATCCTGCAGCGCTACAATGAGCAGTACTTC.

This chain connects TRBV4-3 to TRBJ2-3; the match to TRBD2 covers 9 bases. This CDR3 spans 16 amino acids. Germline V CDR1 and CDR2: LGHNA, YSLEER. V shed 3 bases, J shed 0 bases, and the junction held 4 bases outside the gene matches. The CDR3 here is CASSQASGTSTDTQYF. The CDR3 DNA follows: TGCGCCAGCAGCCAGGCTAGCGGGACTAGCACAGATACGCAGTATTTT.

The rearrangement uses TRBV7-9 and TRBJ2-3; D unclear. Trimming pared 4 bases from V and 4 bases from J, leaving 9 bases between. The CDR3 sequence is 13 residues long. In germline, CDR1 is SEHNR, CDR2 FQNEAQ (reference sequence). CDR3 sequence: CASSWDGADTQYF. DNA of the CDR3: TGTGCCAGCAGCTGGGATGGTGCAGATACGCAGTATTTT.

This chain uses TRBV20-1 with TRBJ2-1, with D possibly being TRBD1 or TRBD2 (5 bases each). V was cut by 7 bases and J by 9 bases, with 19 bases left in between. This CDR3 region has 13 residues. CDR1 is DFQATT and CDR2 is SNEGSKA in the germline V gene (reference sequence). CDR3 loop: CSGTGRAEGEQFF. The CDR3 nucleotides read TGCAGTGGGACGGGGCGCGCCGAAGGTGAGCAGTTCTTC.

The gene calls are TRBV20-1 and TRBJ1-1; D ambiguous. CDR3 length: 13 amino acids. Trimming left V 1 base short and J 4 bases short, with 10 bases between. From germline, CDR1 is DFQATT and CDR2 SNEGSKA (reference sequence). CDR3 DNA sequence: TGCAGTGCTAGAGGTAGTCTGGGCACTGAAGCTTTCTTT. Its protein product is CSARGSLGTEAFF.

A few counts support this clonotype. The gene calls are TRBV2 and TRBJ2-5; 10 bases agree with TRBD1. V lost 5 bases, J lost 3 bases, and 6 bases stayed unmatched. Germline V CDR1 and CDR2: SNHLY, FYNNEI. This CDR3 spans 15 amino acids. The CDR3 region is CASSLAGTGEETQYF. DNA of the CDR3: TGTGCCAGCAGTCTCGCCGGGACAGGGGAAGAGACCCAGTACTTC. The complete variable domain, with remaining parts taken from reference TRBV2 and TRBJ2-5, reads EPEVTQTPSHQVTQMGQEVILRCVPISNHLYFYWYRQILGQKVEFLVSFYNNEISEKSEIFDDQFSVERPDGSNFTLKIRSTKLEDSAMYFCASSLAGTGEETQYFGPGTRLLVL.

The rearrangement links TRBV2 to TRBJ2-2; possibly TRBD1 for D (5 bases). This CDR3 has 14 amino acids. Germline CDR1 SNHLY, CDR2 FYNNEI. Trimming left V 7 bases short and J 0 bases short, with 9 bases between. The CDR3 bases are TGTGCCAGCATACTGACAGCGAACACCGGGGAGCTGTTTTTT. This sequence encodes CASILTANTGELFF.

V and J are TRBV2 and TRBJ2-4; D possibly corresponds to TRBD1 (6 bases). V lost 6 bases and J lost 3, with 27 bases in between. CDR1 and CDR2 from the germline V gene are SNHLY and FYNNEI. The CDR3 contains 19 residues. CDR3 in DNA: TGTGCCAGCAGGCCTCCCTCTAACAGGGTCCTGTTGGGCAAAAACATTCAGTACTTC. Translation gives CASRPPSNRVLLGKNIQYF. The variable domain in full, with the rest retrieved from reference TRBV2 and TRBJ2-4, is EPEVTQTPSHQVTQMGQEVILRCVPISNHLYFYWYRQILGQKVEFLVSFYNNEISEKSEIFDDQFSVERPDGSNFTLKIRSTKLEDSAMYFCASRPPSNRVLLGKNIQYFGAGTRLSVL.

This clonotype occurred a few times. This sequence joins TRBV5-1 and TRBJ2-7; the match to TRBD1 covers 8 bases. From germline, CDR1 is SGHRS and CDR2 YFSETQ. The J segment lost 1 base and the V segment lost 4 bases, leaving 7 bases of the junction unmatched. CDR3 size: 15 residues. The CDR3, as DNA: TGCGCCAGCAGCCCCCACGGACAGGGATCCTACGAGCAGTACTTC. Translation: CASSPHGQGSYEQYF.

The V gene is TRBV5-1, the J gene TRBJ2-3; D is perhaps TRBD1 (5 bases). The CDR3 covers 15 residues. The germline V gene has CDR1 SGHRS and CDR2 YFSETQ. V dropped 7 bases and J dropped 0 bases, with 15 bases sitting between them. For the CDR3, the DNA is TGCGCCAGCGGCCCGACAGACCCTAGCACAGATACGCAGTATTTT. Its protein is CASGPTDPSTDTQYF.

The rearrangement joins TRBV3-1 to TRBJ2-7, with 7 bases that match TRBD1. V was clipped by 2 bases and J by 6 bases; unmatched bases: 4. The germline V gene encodes CDR1 LGHDT and CDR2 YNNKEL (reference sequence). The CDR3 has 13 amino acids. DNA of the CDR3: TGTGCCAGCAGCCAAAGGGGGCGATCCGAGCAGTACTTC. This sequence encodes CASSQRGRSEQYF.

This clonotype was seen repeatedly, ten times or more. The gene calls are TRBV13 and TRBJ1-6; D is possibly TRBD1 (6 bases). The CDR3 runs to 18 residues. The ends were cut back, 5 bases at V and 0 bases at J, with 17 bases in the middle. Germline V gene data show CDR1 as PRHDT and CDR2 as FYEKMQ (reference sequence). The CDR3 loop is CASSLYTGSGSYNSPLHF. The CDR3 DNA reads TGTGCCAGCAGCCTCTACACAGGGTCGGGCTCCTATAATTCACCCCTCCACTTT.

The V call is TRBV4-2, the J call TRBJ2-4, with TRBD2 as a possible D gene (5 bases). The J call is in doubt because the DNA end fits TRBJ2-7 better. The length of the CDR3 is 15 residues. Germline V gene data show CDR1 as LGHNA and CDR2 as YNFKEQ. The CDR3 sequence is CASSLSAASRNEQYF. The CDR3 DNA reads TGTGCCAGCAGCCTTAGCGCAGCGAGTAGAAACGAGCAGTACTTC.

The chain links TRBV6-1 to TRBJ2-4; 8 positions match TRBD1. The J call is doubtful: the DNA matches TRBJ2-5 better. CDR1 is MNHNS, CDR2 SASEGT, per germline. CDR3 length: 15 residues. CDR3 region: CASSRTGNGQETQYF. In nucleotides, the CDR3 is TGTGCCAGCAGCAGGACAGGGAATGGGCAAGAGACCCAGTACTTC.

This rearrangement joins TRBV27 to TRBJ1-2; TRBD1 is a possible D gene (6 bases). Germline assignment: CDR1 MNHEY and CDR2 SMNVEV (reference sequence). The CDR3 covers 12 residues. The V gene lost 9 bases and the J gene lost 4 bases, with 12 bases spanning the gap. The CDR3 nucleotides are TGTGCCAGTGGGGGGGGCCTCTATGGCTACACCTTC. It translates to CASGGGLYGYTF.

The V and J genes are TRBV20-1 and TRBJ2-5; unclear D gene. CDR1 and CDR2 from the germline V gene are DFQATT and SNEGSKA (reference sequence). This CDR3 region has 12 residues. V shed 1 base and J shed 13 bases, with 16 bases lying between them. Written as DNA, the CDR3 is TGCAGTGCTAGAGGCGACGGCCGGCAGTTGTACTTC. This codes for CSARGDGRQLYF.

This sequence joins TRBV28 and TRBJ1-6, with TRBD1 matching over 8 bases. There are 15 residues in the CDR3. V was pared by 5 bases and J by 5 bases, with 5 bases of the junction left unmatched. Per the germline V gene, CDR1 is MDHEN and CDR2 is SYDVKM. As DNA, the CDR3 is TGTGCCAGCAGTCTAGGACAGGGTCATAATTCACCCCTCCACTTT. Its protein is CASSLGQGHNSPLHF.

This chain joins TRBV29-1 and TRBJ2-1, with 8 bases identical to TRBD2. This CDR3 is built from 12 residues. Germline V CDR1 and CDR2: SQVTM, ANQGSEA. V was pared by 7 bases and J by 8 bases, with 7 bases of the junction left unmatched. The CDR3 nucleotides read TGCAGCGGCCTCGGGGGGGTGCATGAGCAGTTCTTC. It translates to CSGLGGVHEQFF.